The present entry profiles one TCR beta chain with its context. The antigen is unknown. Sequencing followed a ViraFEST assay step that expanded antigen-specific CD4+ T cells with viral peptide pools. Researchers isolated CD4+ T cells once less than twelve days of culture had elapsed. According to the study, vaccine recipients showed no prior SARS-CoV-2 infection and negative nucleocapsid antibodies. The researchers cultured some 2.1 million PBMC per well with roughly 11 IU/ml IL-2 and 8.5 to 10 ug/ml peptides. Both day 3 and day 7 saw half the medium replaced with IL-2 medium. The table came from immunoSEQ multiplex PCR; TCRdb's copy has only in-frame clones and leaves some out. The table records roughly 53,000 clones, roughly 79% of them present only once. This record comes from a study of vaccination effects on CD4 cells after COVID-19. The study, taken as a whole, reports: Late post-vaccination samples showed marked contraction of infection- and vaccine-induced clones. Convalescent patients numbered few in the study; early post-infection timepoints were missing entirely.

V was shortened by 0 bases and J by 2 bases, with 7 bases between the two germline ends. The CDR3 is 14 amino acids. CDR1 and CDR2 (germline): SGHTS, YDEGEE. This TCR was recovered from a human donor who received a COVID-19 vaccine. The chain has TRBV5-8 and TRBJ2-3; D remains unclear. The starting material was CD4+ T cells from PBMCs cultured with HCoV-OC43 spike peptides, obtained before COVID-19 vaccination. The subset: HCoV-OC43 spike overlapping peptide pool stimulation. The CDR3 coding sequence is TGTGCCAGCAGCTTGGGCAGCCACACAGATACGCAGTATTTT. Translated: CASSLGSHTDTQYF.